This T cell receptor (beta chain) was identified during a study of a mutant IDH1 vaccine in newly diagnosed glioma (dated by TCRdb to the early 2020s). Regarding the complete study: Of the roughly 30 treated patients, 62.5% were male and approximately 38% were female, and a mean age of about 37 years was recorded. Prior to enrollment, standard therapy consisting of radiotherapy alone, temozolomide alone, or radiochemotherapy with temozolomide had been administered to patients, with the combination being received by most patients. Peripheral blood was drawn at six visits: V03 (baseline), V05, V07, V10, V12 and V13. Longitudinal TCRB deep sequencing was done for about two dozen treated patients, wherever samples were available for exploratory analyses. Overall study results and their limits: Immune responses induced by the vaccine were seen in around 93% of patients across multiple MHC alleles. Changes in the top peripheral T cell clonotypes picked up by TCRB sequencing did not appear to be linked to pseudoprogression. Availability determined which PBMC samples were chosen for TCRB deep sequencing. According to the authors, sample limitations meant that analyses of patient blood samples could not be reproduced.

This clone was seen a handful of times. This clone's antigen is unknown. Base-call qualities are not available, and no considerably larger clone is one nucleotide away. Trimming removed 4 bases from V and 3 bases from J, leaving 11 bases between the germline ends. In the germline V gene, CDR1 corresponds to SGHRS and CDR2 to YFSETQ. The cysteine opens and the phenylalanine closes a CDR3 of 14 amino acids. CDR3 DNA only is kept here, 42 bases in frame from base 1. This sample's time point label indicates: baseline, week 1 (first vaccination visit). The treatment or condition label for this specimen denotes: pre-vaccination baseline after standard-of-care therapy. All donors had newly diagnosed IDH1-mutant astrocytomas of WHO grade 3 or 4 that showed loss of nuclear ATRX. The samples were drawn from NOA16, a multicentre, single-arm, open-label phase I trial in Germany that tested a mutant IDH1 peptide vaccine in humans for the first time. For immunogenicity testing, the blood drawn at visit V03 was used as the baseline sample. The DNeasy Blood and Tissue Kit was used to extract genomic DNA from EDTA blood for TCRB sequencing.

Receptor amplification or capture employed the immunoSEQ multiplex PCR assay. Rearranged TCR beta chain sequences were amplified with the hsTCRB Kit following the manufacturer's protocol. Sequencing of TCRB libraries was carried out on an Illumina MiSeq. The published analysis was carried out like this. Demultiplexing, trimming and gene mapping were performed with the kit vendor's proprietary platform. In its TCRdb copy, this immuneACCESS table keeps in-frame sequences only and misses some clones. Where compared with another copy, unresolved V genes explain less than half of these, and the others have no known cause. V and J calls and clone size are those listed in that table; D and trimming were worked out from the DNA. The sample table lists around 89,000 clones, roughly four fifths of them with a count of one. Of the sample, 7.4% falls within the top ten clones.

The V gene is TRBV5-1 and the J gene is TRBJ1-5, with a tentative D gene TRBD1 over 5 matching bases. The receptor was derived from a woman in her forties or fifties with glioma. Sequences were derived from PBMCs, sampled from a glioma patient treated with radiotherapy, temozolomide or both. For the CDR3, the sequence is CASSPTGPNQPQHF. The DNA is TGCGCCAGCAGCCCCACGGGACCCAATCAGCCCCAGCATTTT.